The rows below give T cell receptor beta chains drawn from one sample of a study of blood T cells in healthy people across ages. TCRdb re-analysed the 5' RACE reads in MiXCR, keeping a single row per CDR3 protein. Of 660,000 or so distinct CDR3 sequences listed, roughly three fifths were seen once; the top ten hold 30% to 40%. Sequencing used blood. Receptors originate from a man between 60 and 70 years old in good health. Both conserved end residues are part of each CDR3. D genes are given only for firm matches. Clone size is shown for a subset of rows, as once, few, many or a class of expanded clone.

v_call,j_call,clone_size,d_call,cdr3_aa,cdr3_nt
TRBV6-1,TRBJ2-1,NA,NA,CASTDLNARKSDEQFF,TGTGCCAGCACGGATTTAAATGCTCGGAAGTCGGATGAGCAGTTCTTC
TRBV7-2,TRBJ2-3,NA,NA,CASSSQTQGMDTQYF,TGTGCCAGCAGCTCGCAGACCCAGGGCATGGATACGCAGTATTTT
TRBV29-1,TRBJ1-2,few,NA,CSVERSVGGYTF,TGCAGCGTTGAACGGTCGGTTGGGGGCTACACCTTC
TRBV6-6,TRBJ1-2,NA,TRBD1,CASSYGGDSPSGYTF,TGTGCCAGCAGTTACGGTGGGGACAGCCCCTCTGGCTACACCTTC
TRBV20-1,TRBJ2-7,NA,NA,CSALSGPRIPYEQYF,TGCAGTGCGTTGTCCGGACCCAGAATCCCTTACGAGCAGTACTTC
TRBV7-8,TRBJ2-7,NA,NA,CASSAFSPYEQYF,TGTGCCAGCAGCGCATTTTCCCCCTACGAGCAGTACTTC
TRBV4-1,TRBJ2-5,few,NA,CASSHPLKADKETQYF,TGCGCCAGCAGCCACCCACTCAAGGCTGACAAAGAGACCCAGTACTTC
TRBV10-3,TRBJ1-2,NA,NA,CAISEGDMSSGYTF,TGTGCCATCAGTGAGGGGGACATGTCAAGTGGCTACACCTTC
TRBV2,TRBJ1-6,NA,NA,CASNWAGSNSPLHF,TGTGCCAGCAATTGGGCAGGTTCTAATTCACCCCTCCACTTT
TRBV9,TRBJ1-1,few,NA,CASSKREDTEAFF,TGTGCCAGCAGCAAACGGGAGGACACTGAAGCTTTCTTT
TRBV11-2,TRBJ2-7,NA,NA,CASSLDRRDQYF,TGTGCCAGCAGCTTAGATCGCAGGGATCAGTACTTC
TRBV4-1,TRBJ2-3,NA,NA,CASSQGTYTNTQYF,TGCGCCAGCAGCCAAGGGACTTACACAAATACGCAGTATTTT
TRBV4-2,TRBJ2-7,NA,TRBD2,CASSQVGTRSEQYF,TGTGCCAGCAGCCAAGTCGGGACTAGGAGCGAGCAGTACTTC
TRBV3-1,TRBJ2-3,NA,NA,CASSGRDGPTDTQYF,TGTGCCAGCAGCGGCCGGGACGGCCCCACAGATACGCAGTATTTT
TRBV21-1,TRBJ2-3,NA,NA,CASTRAGSDTQYF,TGTGCCAGCACCAGGGCGGGTTCAGATACGCAGTATTTT
TRBV5-1,TRBJ2-5,few,NA,CASSLEGRFAYQETQYF,TGCGCCAGCAGCTTGGAGGGGCGTTTCGCGTACCAAGAGACCCAGTACTTC
TRBV7-2,TRBJ1-2,NA,TRBD1,CASSLETGVYGYTF,TGTGCCAGCAGCTTAGAGACAGGGGTTTATGGCTACACCTTC
TRBV12-3/TRBV12-4,TRBJ2-7,NA,TRBD2,CASSRLAGRDRYEQYF,TGTGCCAGCAGCCGACTAGCGGGGAGGGACCGCTACGAGCAGTACTTC
TRBV5-6,TRBJ2-3,NA,NA,CASSFGAGAPDTQYF,TGTGCCAGCAGCTTCGGGGCAGGGGCGCCAGATACGCAGTATTTT
TRBV5-4,TRBJ2-7,NA,NA,CASSLGTQGYGYEQYF,TGTGCCAGCAGCTTGGGAACCCAGGGTTATGGGTACGAGCAGTACTTC
TRBV6-1,TRBJ2-7,NA,NA,CASSETGILYEQYF,TGTGCCAGCAGTGAAACCGGCATACTCTACGAGCAGTACTTC
TRBV10-3,TRBJ1-4,NA,TRBD1,CAISPQGANEKLFF,TGTGCCATCAGTCCACAGGGGGCGAATGAAAAACTGTTTTTT
TRBV5-1,TRBJ2-7,NA,TRBD1,CASSFNRGEQYF,TGCGCCAGCAGCTTTAACAGGGGCGAGCAGTACTTC
TRBV7-9,TRBJ1-4,NA,NA,CASSSTLGPNEKLFF,TGTGCCAGCAGCTCGACACTAGGACCTAATGAAAAACTGTTTTTT
TRBV7-2,TRBJ2-5,NA,TRBD1,CASSLGNRGRETQYF,TGTGCCAGCAGCTTAGGAAACAGGGGGAGGGAGACCCAGTACTTC
TRBV12-3/TRBV12-4,TRBJ2-7,NA,NA,CASSTEVLYEQYF,TGTGCCAGCAGTACAGAGGTCCTCTACGAGCAGTACTTC
TRBV3-1,TRBJ2-1,NA,TRBD2,CASSETTSGGVDEQFF,TGTGCCAGCAGCGAGACTACTAGCGGGGGGGTCGATGAGCAGTTCTTC
TRBV5-1,TRBJ1-2,NA,NA,CASSPPGTFYGYTF,TGCGCCAGCAGCCCCCCCGGGACCTTCTATGGCTACACCTTC
TRBV7-2,TRBJ2-3,NA,NA,CASSNQGRDADTQYF,TGTGCCAGCAGCAATCAGGGCAGGGATGCAGATACGCAGTATTTT
TRBV5-6,TRBJ2-7,NA,TRBD1,CASSFGDRDHEQYF,TGTGCCAGCAGCTTCGGGGACAGGGACCACGAGCAGTACTTC
TRBV12-5,TRBJ2-1,NA,TRBD2,CASGSRGTSGGPGQFF,TGTGCTAGTGGTTCGCGGGGGACTAGCGGGGGGCCGGGGCAGTTCTTC
TRBV7-8,TRBJ1-5,NA,NA,CASSLVVYSNQPQHF,TGTGCCAGCAGCTTAGTGGTCTATAGCAATCAGCCCCAGCATTTT
TRBV20-1,TRBJ1-6,NA,NA,CSADRIRDSPLHF,TGCAGTGCCGACAGGATTAGGGATTCACCCCTCCACTTT
TRBV18,TRBJ2-1,NA,NA,CASSPVLGGSTYNEQFF,TGTGCCAGCTCACCAGTCCTTGGGGGGAGTACCTACAATGAGCAGTTCTTC
TRBV4-1,TRBJ1-4,once,NA,CSTGREKLFF,TGCAGTACAGGGCGTGAAAAACTGTTTTTT
TRBV18,TRBJ2-7,few,NA,CASSPGLASYEQYF,TGTGCCAGCTCACCAGGGCTGGCCTCCTACGAGCAGTACTTC
TRBV5-1,TRBJ1-2,NA,NA,CASSLGFAGPMGYTF,TGCGCCAGCAGCTTGGGGTTTGCAGGTCCTATGGGCTACACCTTC